This T cell receptor beta chain emerged from a study of OX40 agonist ivuxolimab in advanced cancers. Study as a whole: Patients received ivuxolimab, an agonistic anti-OX40 (CD134) antibody. Enrollees could have had prior anti-PD-1, anti-PD-L1 or anti-CTLA-4 therapy, which approximately 40% had received.

Some clones are missing from TCRdb's copy, which holds only in-frame ones; the method was immunoSEQ multiplex PCR. Here the sample spans more than 45,000 clones, around 77% being singletons. The receptor was isolated from an adult with an advanced solid tumor such as melanoma, head and neck, liver or kidney cancer. Sample: CD4+ or CD8+ T cells sorted from blood, taken in a trial of the OX40 agonist ivuxolimab.

The CDR3 here is CASSSPMGQNNNQPQHF. CDR3 nucleotides: TGTGCCAGTAGTTCCCCAATGGGGCAGAATAACAATCAGCCCCAGCATTTT. The V gene is TRBV19, the J gene TRBJ1-5; weak D call: TRBD1 (5 bases). The CDR3 is made up of 17 amino acids. Germline V gene lookup returns CDR1 LNHDA and CDR2 SQIVND (reference sequence). V lost 5 bases to trimming and J lost 3 bases, with 20 bases between them.